Listed here are 9 T cell receptor beta chains from one sample, sequenced in a study of T cells in Graves' hyperthyroidism and ophthalmopathy. There were TCR beta CDR3 regions amplified from RNA transcripts. The study used the HTBI primer set for a first-round RT-PCR of the TCR CDR3. TCRdb redid the calling of the multiplex PCR reads with MiXCR, one entry per CDR3 protein. Among about 640,000 distinct CDR3 sequences listed, 20% to 25% were seen once. The specimen was blood. These receptors were obtained from a man aged 30-40 years with Graves' ophthalmopathy.

This clonotype was counted only a few times. The gene calls are TRBV10-3 and TRBJ2-2; 7 bases align to TRBD1. The J segment lost 2 bases and the V segment lost 8 bases, leaving 8 bases of the junction unmatched. The CDR3 has 15 amino acids. Germline CDR1 ENHRY, CDR2 SYGVKD. The CDR3 protein is CAIGTTGANTGELFF. The CDR3 nucleotides read TGTGCCATCGGGACCACAGGGGCAAACACCGGGGAGCTGTTTTTT.

This clonotype came up once. Just one base apart from a much larger clone, this may be a read error. V and J are TRBV6-2 or TRBV6-3 and TRBJ2-7; D call uncertain. Germline-derived CDR1 and CDR2 are MNHEY and SVGEGT. This CDR3 spans 15 amino acids. The germline V and J ends were trimmed by 0 bases and 7 bases, with 16 bases remaining between them. CDR3 sequence reads: CASSYSLSDRGEQYF. In DNA form, the CDR3 reads TGTGCCAGCAGTTACTCACTCTCCGATCGTGGGGAGCAGTACTTC.

As concerns this clonotype: Just one base apart from a much larger clone, this may be a read error. The CDR3 sequence: CASSSISTGINQPQHF. In DNA, the CDR3 is TGTGCCAGCAGTTCCATCTCGACAGGGATCAATCAGCCCCAGCATTTT. The V call is TRBV12-3 or TRBV12-4, the J call TRBJ1-5; TRBD1 matches 7 bases. The J segment lost 3 bases and the V segment lost 4 bases, leaving 9 bases of the junction unmatched. This CDR3 comprises 16 residues.

The chain employs TRBV10-2 and TRBJ2-7; TRBD1 matches at 7 bases. This CDR3 spans 13 amino acids. With V trimmed by 8 bases and J by 4 bases, 8 bases remained unmatched. Looked up from germline, CDR1 is WSHSY and CDR2 is SAAADI. The CDR3 region has the DNA TGCGCCAGCCGTCCGGGACAGATGTACGAGCAGTACTTC. The encoded protein is CASRPGQMYEQYF.

The J gene is TRBJ2-1, the V gene TRBV20-1, with no clear D. The V gene's germline CDR1 is DFQATT and CDR2 SNEGSKA (reference sequence). This CDR3 contains 15 residues. V gave up 3 bases and J gave up 3 bases, with 15 bases separating them. The CDR3 coding sequence is TGCAGTGCTAGCCCCGGGCACGAGGACTACAATGAGCAGTTCTTC. This encodes CSASPGHEDYNEQFF.

A few counts support this clonotype. V usage is TRBV28 and J usage is TRBJ2-7, with 9 positions matching TRBD2. This CDR3 region has 14 residues. The V gene end was trimmed by 5 bases and the J gene end by 6 bases; junction bases not matched to a gene: 8. Germline values: CDR1 MDHEN, CDR2 SYDVKM. CDR3 sequence: CASSRGLALGEQYF. The CDR3 DNA sequence: TGTGCCAGCAGTAGGGGACTAGCCCTAGGCGAGCAGTACTTC.

This clonotype was observed many times. The chain links TRBV5-1 to TRBJ2-3; D call uncertain. Trimming shortened V by 3 bases and J by 0 bases, and 8 bases separated the two germline ends. CDR1 SGHRS and CDR2 YFSETQ come from the germline V gene. CDR3 length: 14 amino acids. CDR3 protein: CASSSGGSTDTQYF. As DNA, the CDR3 is TGCGCCAGCAGCTCCGGCGGTAGCACAGATACGCAGTATTTT.

This clonotype was detected many times. The chain carries TRBV12-3 or TRBV12-4 and TRBJ1-1; D is unclear. Trimming removed 5 bases at V and 4 bases at J, with 11 bases between. The CDR3 runs to 13 residues. CDR3 residues: CASSPGPGTEAFF. CDR3 coding DNA: TGTGCCAGCAGTCCCGGACCAGGCACTGAAGCTTTCTTT.

With regard to this clonotype: At one end the junction does not follow the germline gene, possibly because of a read error. The rearrangement uses TRBV5-1 and TRBJ1-1, with D tentatively TRBD1 (6 bases). This CDR3 spans 16 amino acids. Germline values: CDR1 SGHRS, CDR2 YFSETQ. CDR3 bases: TGCGCCAGCAGCTTCGGCCAAACAGGGATGGACACTAAAGCTTTCTTT. Translation: CASSFGQTGMDTKAFF.